Reported below is one T cell receptor (beta chain). Libraries were prepared by immunoSEQ multiplex PCR; TCRdb keeps only in-frame clonotypes and omits some of them. The sample holds 150,000 or so clones, 80% to 85% seen once. The data originate from a study of blood T cell repertoires in COVID-19. Between the trimmed V and J ends, which lost 5 bases and 3 bases, there was a span of 4 bases. In germline, CDR1 is SSHAT, CDR2 FNYEAQ (reference sequence). The length of the CDR3 is 12 residues. Donors were grouped by their self-reported clinical history. This sequence originates from a man in his 70s who had been exposed to COVID-19. Sequencing was performed on PBMCs or T cells enriched from blood (not recorded which). V is TRBV7-7 and J is TRBJ2-2, with D uncertain. The CDR3 nucleotides read TGTGCCAGCAGCCCCTACACCGGGGAGCTGTTTTTT. It specifies CASSPYTGELFF.